Presented here are 4 T cell receptor beta chains from one specimen sequenced in a study of OX40 agonist ivuxolimab in advanced cancers. Libraries were constructed by the immunoSEQ multiplex PCR assay. TCRdb carries this immuneACCESS record with in-frame sequences only. Its versions omit some clonotypes, under half of them owing to an unresolved V gene in the studies checked, with the rest unexplained. The table for this sample lists some 40,000 clones; approximately 85% of them were counted only once. The ten largest clones take up 15% to 20% of the sample. Sequencing was performed on CD4+ or CD8+ T cells sorted from blood, taken in a trial of the OX40 agonist ivuxolimab. These receptor sequences come from an adult with an advanced solid tumor such as melanoma, head and neck, liver or kidney cancer.

This clone was counted a single time. The genes are TRBV7-6 and TRBJ2-2; D is perhaps TRBD1 (6 bases). Germline V gives CDR1 SGHVS, CDR2 FNYEAQ. The V end lost 1 base, the J end lost 5 bases, and 14 bases lay between the germline ends. This CDR3 contains 16 residues. CDR3 DNA: TGTGCCAGCAGCTTAGTCAGGGACAATCCTACCGGGGAGCTGTTTTTT. Protein product: CASSLVRDNPTGELFF.

The chain recombines TRBV5-1 with TRBJ2-5; TRBD2 matches at 10 bases. The J segment lost 11 bases and the V segment lost 4 bases, leaving 14 bases of the junction unmatched. The CDR3 covers 15 residues. Germline lookup yields CDR1 SGHRS and CDR2 YFSETQ. The CDR3 region has the DNA TGCGCCAGCAGCACCGGGACTAGCGACCTCCCGGGGCAGTACTTC. It translates to CASSTGTSDLPGQYF.

The chain is built from TRBV4-3 and TRBJ2-7; 7 bases are a match to TRBD2. Germline V gives CDR1 LGHNA, CDR2 YSLEER. J was trimmed by 2 bases and V by 0 bases; bases with no gene match: 4. The CDR3 is made up of 15 amino acids. Written as DNA, the CDR3 is TGCGCCAGCAGCCAAGAAGCGGGAATTACCTACGAGCAGTACTTC. Translated: CASSQEAGITYEQYF.

V gene TRBV6-5 combines with J gene TRBJ1-1, with D possibly being TRBD1 (6 bases). The CDR3 length is 15 residues. Germline CDR1 is MNHEY and CDR2 is SVGAGI. The V gene lost 6 bases and the J gene lost 3 bases, with 17 bases spanning the gap. The CDR3 coding sequence is TGTGCCAGCAGCCCTGAAGGGGGAAGGGACACTGAAGCTTTCTTT. Translated, it gives CASSPEGGRDTEAFF.